What follows are 5 T cell receptor beta chains derived from one specimen sequenced in a study of cytomegalovirus exposure and HLA in healthy donors. The PCR had 60 Vbeta and 13 Jbeta primers. Profiled with immunoSEQ multiplex PCR; TCRdb holds only in-frame clones, not every one. The sample holds roughly 70,000 clones, 74% seen once. Material for sequencing was PBMCs. All receptors come from a human donor in good health.

The V call is TRBV15, the J call TRBJ1-5, with D possibly matching TRBD1 (5 bases). This CDR3 is built from 17 residues. Germline V gives CDR1 LNHNV, CDR2 YYDKDF (reference sequence). V lost 0 bases and J lost 5, with 17 bases in between. CDR3 DNA sequence: TGTGCCACCAGCAGAGATCTCAGCCGGACACGGGATCAGCCCCAGCATTTT. This translates into CATSRDLSRTRDQPQHF.

This clone turned up a few times. The genes are TRBV5-6 and TRBJ2-6, with 7 bases fitting TRBD1. V trimming: 1 base; J trimming: 1 base; junction bases outside the gene matches: 5. Germline-derived CDR1 and CDR2 are SGHDT and YYEEEE. This CDR3 is built from 17 residues. CDR3 amino acids: CASSLTGEFSGANVLTF. CDR3 DNA sequence: TGTGCCAGCAGCTTGACAGGGGAATTTTCTGGGGCCAACGTCCTGACTTTC.

The chain has TRBV7-2 and TRBJ1-3, with TRBD1 as a possible D gene (6 bases). The CDR3 is 15 residues long. V shed 4 bases and J shed 6 bases, with 16 bases lying between them. Per germline, CDR1 SGHTA and CDR2 FQGNSA. CDR3 sequence: CASSWGQALSNTIYF. Written as DNA, the CDR3 is TGTGCCAGCAGCTGGGGGCAGGCCCTTTCAAACACCATATATTTT.

The gene calls are TRBV7-6 and TRBJ2-7; a weak D match, TRBD2 (5 bases). The CDR3 totals 15 residues. V was clipped by 5 bases and J by 3 bases, with 17 bases between them. Germline CDR1 reads SGHVS; CDR2 reads FNYEAQ. The CDR3 sequence is CASSQAPADLYEQYF. The CDR3, as DNA: TGTGCCAGCAGCCAAGCCCCAGCGGACCTCTACGAGCAGTACTTC.

The gene calls are TRBV6-5 and TRBJ1-1; perhaps TRBD1 as D (6 bases). This CDR3 is 14 amino acids long. Per the germline V gene, CDR1 is MNHEY and CDR2 is SVGAGI. Deletions cut 6 bases from V and 5 bases from J, with 16 bases between. CDR3 amino acids: CASSWRGLGTEAFF. The CDR3 DNA sequence: TGTGCCAGCAGCTGGCGGGGGCTAGGAACTGAAGCTTTCTTT.